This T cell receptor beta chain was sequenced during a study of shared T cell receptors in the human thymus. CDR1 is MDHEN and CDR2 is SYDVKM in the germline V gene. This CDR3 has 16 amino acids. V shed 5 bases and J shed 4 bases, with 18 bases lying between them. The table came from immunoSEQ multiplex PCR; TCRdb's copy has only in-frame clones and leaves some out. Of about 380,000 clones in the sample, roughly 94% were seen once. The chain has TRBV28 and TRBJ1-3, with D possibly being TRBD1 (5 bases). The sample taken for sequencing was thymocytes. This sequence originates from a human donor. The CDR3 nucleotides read TGTGCCAGCAGTGCCCCTCAGGGACTCGCCGGAAACACCATATATTTT. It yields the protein CASSAPQGLAGNTIYF.